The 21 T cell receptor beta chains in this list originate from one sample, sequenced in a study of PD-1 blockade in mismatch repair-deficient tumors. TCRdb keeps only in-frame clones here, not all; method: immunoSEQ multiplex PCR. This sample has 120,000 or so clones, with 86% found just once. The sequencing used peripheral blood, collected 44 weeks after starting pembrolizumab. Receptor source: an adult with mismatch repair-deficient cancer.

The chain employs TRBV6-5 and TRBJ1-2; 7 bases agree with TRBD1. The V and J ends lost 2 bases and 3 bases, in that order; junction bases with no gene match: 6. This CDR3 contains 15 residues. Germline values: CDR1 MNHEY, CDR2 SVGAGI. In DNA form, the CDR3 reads TGTGCCAGCAGTTACCGACAGGGTGACGACTATGGCTACACCTTC. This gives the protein CASSYRQGDDYGYTF.

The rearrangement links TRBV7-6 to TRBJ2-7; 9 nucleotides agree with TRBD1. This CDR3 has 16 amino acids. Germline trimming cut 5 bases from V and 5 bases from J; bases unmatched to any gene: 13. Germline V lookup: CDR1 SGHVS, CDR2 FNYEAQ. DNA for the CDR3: TGTGCCAGCAGCCCAACGCTGGGACAGGGTAAACACGAGCAGTACTTC. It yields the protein CASSPTLGQGKHEQYF.

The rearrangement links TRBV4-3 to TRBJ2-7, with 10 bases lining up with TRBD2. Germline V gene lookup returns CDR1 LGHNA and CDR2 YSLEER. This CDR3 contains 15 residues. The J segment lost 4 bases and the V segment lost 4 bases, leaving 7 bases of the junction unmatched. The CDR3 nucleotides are TGCGCCAGCAGCCCGGGATGGACTAGCGGTTACGAGCAGTACTTC. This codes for CASSPGWTSGYEQYF.

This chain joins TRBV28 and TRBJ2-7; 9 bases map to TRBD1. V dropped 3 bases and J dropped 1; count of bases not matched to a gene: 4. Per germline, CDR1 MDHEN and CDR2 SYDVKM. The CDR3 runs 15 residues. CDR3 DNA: TGTGCCAGCAGTTTCCGGGACAGGGCTTCCTACGAGCAGTACTTC. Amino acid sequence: CASSFRDRASYEQYF.

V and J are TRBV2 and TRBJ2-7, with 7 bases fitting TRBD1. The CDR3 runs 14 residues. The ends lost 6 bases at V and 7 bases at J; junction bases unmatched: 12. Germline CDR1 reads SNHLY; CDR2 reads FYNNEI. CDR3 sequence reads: CASRAEKGASEQYF. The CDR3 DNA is TGTGCCAGCAGAGCCGAAAAGGGGGCGTCGGAGCAGTACTTC.

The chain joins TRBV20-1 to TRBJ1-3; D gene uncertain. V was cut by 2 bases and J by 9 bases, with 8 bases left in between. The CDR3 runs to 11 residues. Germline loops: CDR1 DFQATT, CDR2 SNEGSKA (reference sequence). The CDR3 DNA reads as TGCAGTGCTAGATCTCCGGGCACCATATATTTT. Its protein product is CSARSPGTIYF.

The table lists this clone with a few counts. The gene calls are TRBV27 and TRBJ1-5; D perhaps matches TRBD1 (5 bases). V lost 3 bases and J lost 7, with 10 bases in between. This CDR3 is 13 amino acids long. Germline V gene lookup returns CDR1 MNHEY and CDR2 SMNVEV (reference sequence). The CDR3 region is CASSFGAGQPQHF. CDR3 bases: TGTGCCAGCAGTTTTGGGGCTGGGCAGCCCCAGCATTTT.

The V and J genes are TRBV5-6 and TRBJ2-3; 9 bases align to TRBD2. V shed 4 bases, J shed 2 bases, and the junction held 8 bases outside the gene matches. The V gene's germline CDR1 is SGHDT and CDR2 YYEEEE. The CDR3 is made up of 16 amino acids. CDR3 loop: CASSVFTSGYTDTQYF. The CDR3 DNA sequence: TGTGCCAGCAGCGTCTTTACTAGCGGGTACACAGATACGCAGTATTTT.

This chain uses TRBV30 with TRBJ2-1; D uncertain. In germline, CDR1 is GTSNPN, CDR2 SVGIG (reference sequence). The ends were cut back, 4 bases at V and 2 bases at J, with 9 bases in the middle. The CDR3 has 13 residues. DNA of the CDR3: TGTGCCTGGACCGGGCCCACCTACAATGAGCAGTTCTTC. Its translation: CAWTGPTYNEQFF.

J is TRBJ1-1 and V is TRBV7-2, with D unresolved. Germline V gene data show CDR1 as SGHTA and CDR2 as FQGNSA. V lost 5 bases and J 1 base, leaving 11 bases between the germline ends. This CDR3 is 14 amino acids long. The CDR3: CASSADGENTEAFF. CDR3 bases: TGTGCCAGCAGCGCGGACGGTGAGAACACTGAAGCTTTCTTT.

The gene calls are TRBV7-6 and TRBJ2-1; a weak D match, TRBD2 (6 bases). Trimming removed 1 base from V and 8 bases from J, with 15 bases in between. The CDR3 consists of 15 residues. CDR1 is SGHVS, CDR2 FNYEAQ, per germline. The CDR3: CASSLVAGIGDEQFF. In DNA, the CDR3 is TGTGCCAGCAGCTTAGTTGCGGGAATAGGCGATGAGCAGTTCTTC.

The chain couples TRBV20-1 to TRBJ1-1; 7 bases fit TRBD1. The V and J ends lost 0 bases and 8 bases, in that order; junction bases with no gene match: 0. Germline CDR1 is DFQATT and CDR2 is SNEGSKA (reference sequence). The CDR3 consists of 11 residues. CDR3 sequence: CSAREDREAFF. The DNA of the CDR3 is TGCAGTGCTAGAGAGGACAGGGAAGCTTTCTTT.

CDR3 sequence reads: CASSQGPRGAQDTEAFF. The CDR3 bases are TGTGCCAGCAGCCAAGGCCCGCGGGGGGCGCAGGACACTGAAGCTTTCTTT. The chain combines TRBV14 with TRBJ1-1, with a possible D match to TRBD1 (6 bases). The CDR3 runs 17 residues. Deletions cut 1 base from V and 3 bases from J, with 18 bases between. Looked up from germline, CDR1 is SGHDN and CDR2 is FVKESK.

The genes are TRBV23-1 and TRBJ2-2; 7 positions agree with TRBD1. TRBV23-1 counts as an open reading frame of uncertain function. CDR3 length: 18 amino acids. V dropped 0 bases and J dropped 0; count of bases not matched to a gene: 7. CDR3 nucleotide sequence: TGCGCCAGCAGTCAATCAAGGGCTACAGGGGCGAACACCGGGGAGCTGTTTTTT. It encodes CASSQSRATGANTGELFF.

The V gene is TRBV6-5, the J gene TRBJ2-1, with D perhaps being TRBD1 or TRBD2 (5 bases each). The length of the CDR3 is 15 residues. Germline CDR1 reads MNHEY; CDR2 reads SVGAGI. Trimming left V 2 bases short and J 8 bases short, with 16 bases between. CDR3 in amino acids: CASSYDGEGRDEQFF. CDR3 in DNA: TGTGCCAGCAGTTACGACGGCGAGGGGCGGGATGAGCAGTTCTTC.

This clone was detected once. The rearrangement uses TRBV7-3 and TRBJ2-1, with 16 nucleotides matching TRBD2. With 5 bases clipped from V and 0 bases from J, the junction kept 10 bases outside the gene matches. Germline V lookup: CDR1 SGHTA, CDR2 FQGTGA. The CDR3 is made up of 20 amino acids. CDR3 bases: TGTGCCAGCAGCCGCACGCCGGGACTAGCGGGAGGGAGCTCCTACAATGAGCAGTTCTTC. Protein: CASSRTPGLAGGSSYNEQFF.

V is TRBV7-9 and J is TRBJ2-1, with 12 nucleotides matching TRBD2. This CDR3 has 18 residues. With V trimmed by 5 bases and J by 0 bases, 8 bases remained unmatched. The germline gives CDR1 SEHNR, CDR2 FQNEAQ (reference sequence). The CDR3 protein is CASSQTLAGGVSYNEQFF. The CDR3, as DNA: TGTGCCAGCAGCCAGACGCTAGCGGGAGGGGTCTCCTACAATGAGCAGTTCTTC. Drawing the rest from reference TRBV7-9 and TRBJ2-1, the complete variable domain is DTGVSQNPRHKITKRGQNVTFRCDPISEHNRLYWYRQTLGQGPEFLTYFQNEAQLEKSRLLSDRFSAERPKGSFSTLEIQRTEQGDSAMYLCASSQTLAGGVSYNEQFFGPGTRLTVL.

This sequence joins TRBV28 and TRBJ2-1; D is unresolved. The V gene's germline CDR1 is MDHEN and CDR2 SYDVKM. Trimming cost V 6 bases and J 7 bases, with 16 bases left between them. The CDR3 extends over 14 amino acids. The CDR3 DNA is TGTGCCAGCAGCCTTGGTTCCGGTAGGAATGAGCAGTTCTTC. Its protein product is CASSLGSGRNEQFF.

CDR3 loop: CASSHSGADNEQFF. CDR3 nucleotides: TGTGCCAGCAGTCATAGCGGGGCCGACAATGAGCAGTTCTTC. The chain employs TRBV27 and TRBJ2-1, with 8 nucleotides matching TRBD2. This CDR3 is built from 14 residues. Trimming at V came to 5 bases and at J to 5 bases, leaving 5 bases not matched to a gene. Germline-derived CDR1 and CDR2 are MNHEY and SMNVEV (reference sequence).

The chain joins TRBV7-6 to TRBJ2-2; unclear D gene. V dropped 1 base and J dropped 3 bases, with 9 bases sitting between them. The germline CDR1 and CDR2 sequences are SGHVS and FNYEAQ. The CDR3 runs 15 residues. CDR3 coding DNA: TGTGCCAGCAGCTTAGTCTCTAGTTACACCGGGGAGCTGTTTTTT. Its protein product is CASSLVSSYTGELFF.

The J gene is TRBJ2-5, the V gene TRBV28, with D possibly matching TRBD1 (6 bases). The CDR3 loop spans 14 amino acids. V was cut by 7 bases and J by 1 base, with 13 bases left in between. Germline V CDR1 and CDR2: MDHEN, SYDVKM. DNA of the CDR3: TGTGCCAGCACCCCGACAGGTCTCCAAGAGACCCAGTACTTC. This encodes CASTPTGLQETQYF.